The 23 T cell receptor beta chains given below trace back to one sample, sequenced in a study of T-cell reconstitution after alpha-beta-depleted transplantation in children. As it was prepared, the TCRbeta library received unique molecular identifiers. TCRdb analysed the PCR reads with MiXCR anew, one entry per CDR3 protein. Counted here are 530,000 or so distinct CDR3 sequences, 25% to 30% occurring once; the ten biggest clones make up approximately 33%. The sequencing used PBMCs, collected before TCRalphabeta/CD19-depleted stem cell transplant. These receptors were taken from a boy in the first two years of life with Wiskott-Aldrich syndrome, due to receive a stem cell transplant.

The chain is built from TRBV2 and TRBJ2-7; no clear D gene. Trimming removed 7 bases from V and 5 bases from J, with 9 bases in between. Germline CDR1 and CDR2: SNHLY and FYNNEI. The CDR3 sequence is 11 residues long. The CDR3 nucleotides read TGTGCCAGCACCAAAGGCCACGAGCAGTACTTC. Residues: CASTKGHEQYF.

The chain couples TRBV4-1 to TRBJ1-2; D unclear. Trimming shortened V by 1 base and J by 1 base, and 10 bases separated the two germline ends. The length of the CDR3 is 15 residues. In germline, CDR1 is MGHRA, CDR2 YSYEKL. Written as DNA, the CDR3 is TGCGCCAGCAGCCAAGGCCCCCGGGATAACTATGGCTACACCTTC. Its translation is CASSQGPRDNYGYTF.

V gene TRBV18 combines with J gene TRBJ2-6; maybe TRBD2 (6 bases). CDR1 is KGHSH, CDR2 LQKENI, per germline. This CDR3 has 17 amino acids. V shed 3 bases and J shed 2 bases, with 14 bases lying between them. The CDR3 DNA follows: TGTGCCAGCTCACCGCCGGGACTGCTAGCTGGGGCCAACGTCCTGACTTTC. Encoded protein: CASSPPGLLAGANVLTF.

This clonotype showed up just a few times. V and J are TRBV3-1 and TRBJ1-2; TRBD1 matches 7 bases. The J segment lost 0 bases and the V segment lost 4 bases, leaving 5 bases of the junction unmatched. The CDR3 is made up of 15 amino acids. The germline V gene encodes CDR1 LGHDT and CDR2 YNNKEL (reference sequence). The CDR3 DNA reads as TGTGCCAGCAGCCCTGCAACAGGGGCTAACTATGGCTACACCTTC. Encoded protein: CASSPATGANYGYTF.

The sample holds a few counts of this clonotype. A read error may account for a junction end that differs from germline. This chain joins TRBV29-1 and TRBJ2-1; D not certain. Germline CDR1 SQVTM, CDR2 ANQGSEA. This CDR3 is 9 amino acids long. The CDR3 sequence is CSVGKGGIF. CDR3 nucleotides: TGCAGCGTTGGTAAAGGTGGTATCTTC.

V usage is TRBV5-5 and J usage is TRBJ2-3; the D is unclear. The V end was cut by 0 bases, the J end by 7 bases, with 12 bases between. This CDR3 contains 14 residues. Germline loops: CDR1 SGHKS, CDR2 YYEKEE (reference sequence). The CDR3 coding sequence is TGTGCCAGCAGCTTGGGTGCTGTTTTAAATACGCAGTATTTT. It encodes CASSLGAVLNTQYF.

The rearrangement joins TRBV27 to TRBJ2-5; 9 positions agree with TRBD1. The V and J ends lost 4 bases and 6 bases, in that order; junction bases with no gene match: 12. CDR3 length equals 16 residues. Germline assignment: CDR1 MNHEY and CDR2 SMNVEV (reference sequence). CDR3 sequence: CASSSYPTGGVKTQYF. CDR3 nucleotide sequence: TGTGCCAGCAGTTCCTACCCCACAGGGGGCGTCAAGACCCAGTACTTC.

This clonotype has only a few counts. The rearrangement joins TRBV27 to TRBJ2-2, with 8 nucleotides matching TRBD1. J lost 0 bases, V lost 4 bases, and 7 bases had no gene match. Germline lookup yields CDR1 MNHEY and CDR2 SMNVEV (reference sequence). The CDR3 contains 17 residues. DNA for the CDR3: TGTGCCAGCAGTTCTAGACAGGGGTCATCGAACACCGGGGAGCTGTTTTTT. It translates to CASSSRQGSSNTGELFF.

The gene calls are TRBV4-1 and TRBJ2-3; 13 positions match TRBD2. Germline V gene lookup returns CDR1 MGHRA and CDR2 YSYEKL. J lost 0 bases, V lost 2 bases, and 5 bases had no gene match. The CDR3 consists of 18 residues. In nucleotides, the CDR3 is TGCGCCAGCAGCCAACTACGGACTAGCGGGAGAAGCACAGATACGCAGTATTTT. Translated: CASSQLRTSGRSTDTQYF.

The chain has TRBV10-3 and TRBJ1-3, with D possibly being TRBD1 (5 bases). Germline CDR1 and CDR2: ENHRY and SYGVKD. V gave up 3 bases and J gave up 2 bases, with 5 bases separating them. The CDR3 has 13 residues. In DNA form, the CDR3 reads TGTGCCATCAGTGACAGGGCTGGAAACACCATATATTTT. Translation gives CAISDRAGNTIYF.

V is TRBV12-3 or TRBV12-4 and J is TRBJ2-7; D possibly corresponds to TRBD1 (6 bases). The germline V and J ends were trimmed by 4 bases and 2 bases, with 12 bases remaining between them. The CDR3 length is 14 residues. CDR3 amino acids: CASSSQTGTYEQYF. Written as DNA, the CDR3 is TGTGCCAGCAGTTCCCAGACAGGCACCTACGAGCAGTACTTC.

As for this clonotype: An end of the junction does not agree with germline; a read error may underlie this. The chain joins TRBV24-1 to TRBJ1-6; D is unresolved. The CDR3 totals 13 residues. The V gene's germline CDR1 is KGHDR and CDR2 SFDVKD. CDR3 bases: TGTGCCACCTCTCGTCGACCGTTCCAATTCAATCGCTTT. It translates to CATSRRPFQFNRF.

The J gene is TRBJ2-2, the V gene TRBV5-6; tentative D call: TRBD1 (5 bases). Germline-derived CDR1 and CDR2 are SGHDT and YYEEEE. V was trimmed by 0 bases and J by 3 bases, leaving 9 bases between them. This CDR3 is 15 amino acids long. The CDR3: CASSLARAYTGELFF. CDR3 DNA sequence: TGTGCCAGCAGCTTGGCCAGGGCATACACCGGGGAGCTGTTTTTT.

V and J are TRBV20-1 and TRBJ2-5; D unclear. Between the trimmed V and J ends, which lost 0 bases and 1 base, there was a span of 3 bases. The CDR3 has 12 amino acids. The germline V gene has CDR1 DFQATT and CDR2 SNEGSKA (reference sequence). The CDR3, as DNA: TGCAGTGCTAGAGAACCCCAAGAGACCCAGTACTTC. Residues: CSAREPQETQYF.

This chain joins TRBV12-3 or TRBV12-4 and TRBJ2-2; D is undetermined. The CDR3 consists of 14 residues. Trimming cost V 4 bases and J 4 bases, with 10 bases left between them. The chain's CDR3 is CASSWKLGTGELFF. The CDR3 DNA reads as TGTGCCAGCAGTTGGAAGTTGGGCACCGGGGAGCTGTTTTTT.

V is TRBV25-1 and J is TRBJ1-3; no reliable D call. Trimming left V 10 bases short and J 4 bases short, with 8 bases between. The CDR3 sequence is 11 residues long. Per germline, CDR1 MGHDK and CDR2 SYGVNS. Written as DNA, the CDR3 is TGTGCCACTCTTACCGGAAACACCATATATTTT. Amino acids: CATLTGNTIYF.

The chain couples TRBV10-1 to TRBJ2-1; no firm D call. Germline loops: CDR1 WNHNN, CDR2 SYGVQD (reference sequence). V dropped 0 bases and J dropped 7 bases, with 4 bases sitting between them. The CDR3 extends over 12 amino acids. CDR3 region: CASSESRNEQFF. The CDR3 DNA sequence: TGCGCCAGCAGTGAGTCCAGAAATGAGCAGTTCTTC.

J is TRBJ2-7 and V is TRBV20-1; the D gene is possibly TRBD1 (6 bases). The CDR3 runs to 13 residues. Germline CDR1 is DFQATT and CDR2 is SNEGSKA (reference sequence). V shed 6 bases and J shed 0 bases, with 12 bases lying between them. CDR3 region: CSATGTTSYEQYF. In DNA, the CDR3 is TGCAGTGCAACCGGGACAACCTCCTACGAGCAGTACTTC.

This clonotype was counted a few times. The genes are TRBV7-6 and TRBJ2-3; D uncertain. The germline V gene encodes CDR1 SGHVS and CDR2 FNYEAQ. The V and J ends lost 2 bases and 0 bases respectively, with 6 bases between them. This CDR3 comprises 14 residues. CDR3 nucleotide sequence: TGTGCCAGCAGCTTATCTAGGAGCACAGATACGCAGTATTTT. It is translated as CASSLSRSTDTQYF.

The sample holds a few counts of this clonotype. The rearrangement links TRBV7-8 to TRBJ2-7; 10 nucleotides agree with TRBD1. The V and J ends lost 5 bases and 5 bases, in that order; junction bases with no gene match: 21. This CDR3 contains 19 residues. Germline lookup yields CDR1 SGHVS and CDR2 FQNEAQ. The CDR3 protein is CASSISPDRGYPPTHEQYF. DNA of the CDR3: TGTGCCAGCAGCATCTCCCCGGACAGGGGGTACCCACCTACTCACGAGCAGTACTTC.

The chain is built from TRBV20-1 and TRBJ2-7; D perhaps matches TRBD2 (6 bases). Trimming removed 3 bases at V and 4 bases at J, with 16 bases between. In germline, CDR1 is DFQATT, CDR2 SNEGSKA (reference sequence). This CDR3 region has 14 residues. This CDR3 reads CSASLSGRKYEQYF. The CDR3 region has the DNA TGCAGTGCTAGTCTATCCGGGAGAAAGTACGAGCAGTACTTC.

Only a few counts were recorded for this clonotype. The chain recombines TRBV20-1 with TRBJ2-3; TRBD2 aligns across 7 bases. The CDR3 has 13 amino acids. The V gene end was trimmed by 2 bases and the J gene end by 3 bases; junction bases not matched to a gene: 2. Per the germline V gene, CDR1 is DFQATT and CDR2 is SNEGSKA (reference sequence). CDR3 region: CSARSGGTDTQYF. The CDR3 coding sequence is TGCAGTGCTAGATCCGGGGGGACAGATACGCAGTATTTT.

This clonotype was recorded once. The chain recombines TRBV20-1 with TRBJ1-2, with a weak D call TRBD1 (5 bases). The V end lost 3 bases, the J end lost 4 bases, and 24 bases lay between the germline ends. Germline V CDR1 and CDR2: DFQATT, SNEGSKA (reference sequence). The CDR3 has 17 amino acids. CDR3 region: CSARVPHRLTLGYGYTF. For the CDR3, the DNA is TGCAGTGCTAGGGTGCCCCACAGGCTGACATTAGGCTATGGCTACACCTTC.